One sample yielded the 6 T cell receptor beta chains listed below, sequenced in a study of shared clonotypes between healthy human individuals. The data were produced by immunoSEQ multiplex PCR, yet TCRdb's version contains in-frame clones alone and is incomplete. Among a few million clones listed, roughly 95% were seen once. The sequencing input was naive CD4+ T cells sorted from blood. Noted subset: CD45RA+ positively selected. The receptors were gathered from a man aged 18 to 30 in good health.

The chain links TRBV6-6 to TRBJ1-2, with a tentative D call TRBD1 (5 bases). The CDR3 is 15 residues long. CDR1 and CDR2 from the germline V gene are MNHNY and SVGAGI (reference sequence). Deletions cut 6 bases from V and 6 bases from J, with 20 bases between. CDR3 protein: CASSSTGFSFDGYTF. The DNA of the CDR3 is TGTGCCAGCAGCTCTACAGGATTTTCGTTTGATGGCTACACCTTC.

The chain recombines TRBV7-2 with TRBJ2-7; a weak D match, TRBD1 (7 bases). The germline V gene encodes CDR1 SGHTA and CDR2 FQGNSA. The V gene lost 8 bases and the J gene lost 3 bases, with 20 bases spanning the gap. This CDR3 region has 15 residues. The CDR3 spells CASARGAHAVYEQYF. The CDR3 DNA sequence: TGTGCCAGCGCCAGGGGGGCTCATGCGGTCTACGAGCAGTACTTC.

The V gene is TRBV30, the J gene TRBJ1-1; D uncertain. CDR1 is GTSNPN, CDR2 SVGIG, per germline (reference sequence). This CDR3 is built from 12 residues. V lost 2 bases, J lost 5 bases, and 9 bases lay in between. CDR3 bases: TGTGCCTGGAGTTTCTCCCAAACTGAAGCTTTCTTT. This gives the protein CAWSFSQTEAFF.

The J gene is TRBJ2-7, the V gene TRBV7-2; perhaps TRBD1 as D (6 bases). Trimming took off 5 bases at V and 6 bases at J, with 20 bases between the two ends. This CDR3 spans 15 amino acids. Germline V CDR1 and CDR2: SGHTA, FQGNSA. The CDR3 DNA is TGTGCCAGCAGCCCAACCGGGACACGCGCCTCCGAGCAGTACTTC. Amino acid sequence: CASSPTGTRASEQYF.

On this clone: Other nucleotide sequences in the sample specify the same CDR3. The chain combines TRBV2 with TRBJ1-2, with D possibly being TRBD1 (5 bases). V lost 5 bases and J 5 bases, leaving 12 bases between the germline ends. Germline loops: CDR1 SNHLY, CDR2 FYNNEI. The CDR3 has 13 amino acids. In DNA form, the CDR3 reads TGTGCCAGCAGTCCGGGACCCGAGTATGGCTACACCTTC. Encoded protein: CASSPGPEYGYTF.

The chain employs TRBV28 and TRBJ2-1, with 9 positions matching TRBD2. V was pared by 4 bases and J by 5 bases, with 6 bases of the junction left unmatched. The CDR3 loop spans 15 amino acids. The germline CDR1 and CDR2 sequences are MDHEN and SYDVKM. This CDR3 reads CASSSWAGGHNEQFF. The CDR3 bases are TGTGCCAGCAGTTCTTGGGCGGGGGGGCACAATGAGCAGTTCTTC. Using reference TRBV28 and TRBJ2-1 for the parts outside the CDR3, the full variable domain is DVKVTQSSRYLVKRTGEKVFLECVQDMDHENMFWYRQDPGLGLRLIYFSYDVKMKEKGDIPEGYSVSREKKERFSLILESASTNQTSMYLCASSSWAGGHNEQFFGPGTRLTVL.